The entry that follows covers one TCR beta chain sequence. Its target is unknown. This sample is part of a study of early T cells in non-severe SARS-CoV-2 infection. The wider study: Chains were unpaired, as sequencing was done on bulk RNA from unsorted whole blood. Study-wide results and limits: The study's VDJdb matching favored anti-spike CD8 responses and missed private and CD4 specificities.

Unique molecular identifier tags were affixed to discrete cDNA molecules. TCRdb processed the 5' RACE reads anew with MiXCR; each CDR3 protein has one entry. Of approximately 70,000 distinct CDR3 sequences in the sample, roughly an eighth are singletons; the top ten hold 5% to 7%. Sequenced material: whole blood, taken at baseline. The source is an adult who was a healthcare worker with PCR-confirmed SARS-CoV-2 infection or an uninfected control (not recorded which).

CDR3 sequence reads: CSVEDQKAPAEETQYF. The CDR3 DNA reads TGCAGCGTTGAAGATCAGAAAGCGCCCGCGGAGGAGACCCAGTACTTC. The V and J genes are TRBV29-1 and TRBJ2-5, with D uncertain. Trimming cost V 0 bases and J 5 bases, with 19 bases left between them. This CDR3 contains 16 residues. The V gene's germline CDR1 is SQVTM and CDR2 ANQGSEA.